The T cell receptor (beta chain) described here comes from a study of cytomegalovirus exposure and HLA in healthy donors. Findings and caveats of the study: According to a subsequent analysis, TCR clusters from the first cohort were inclined to appear together in the 120 validation repertoires.

Remarks on this clone: Its antigen is unidentified.

Here immunoSEQ multiplex PCR was the method, and the copy in TCRdb shows in-frame clones only, minus some. The repertoire holds tens of thousands of clones, with 90% to 95% as singletons. The CDR3 totals 13 residues. The V end lost 0 bases, the J end lost 8 bases, and 11 bases lay between the germline ends. Germline V gene data show CDR1 as SGDLS and CDR2 as YYNGEE. Material for sequencing was PBMCs. V usage is TRBV9 and J usage is TRBJ1-1, with a tentative D call TRBD1 (5 bases). This TCR was sampled from a man aged 18 to 30 in good health and CMV-seropositive. CDR3: CASSVGAGPEAFF. The CDR3 DNA reads as TGTGCCAGCAGCGTAGGAGCAGGGCCCGAAGCTTTCTTT.